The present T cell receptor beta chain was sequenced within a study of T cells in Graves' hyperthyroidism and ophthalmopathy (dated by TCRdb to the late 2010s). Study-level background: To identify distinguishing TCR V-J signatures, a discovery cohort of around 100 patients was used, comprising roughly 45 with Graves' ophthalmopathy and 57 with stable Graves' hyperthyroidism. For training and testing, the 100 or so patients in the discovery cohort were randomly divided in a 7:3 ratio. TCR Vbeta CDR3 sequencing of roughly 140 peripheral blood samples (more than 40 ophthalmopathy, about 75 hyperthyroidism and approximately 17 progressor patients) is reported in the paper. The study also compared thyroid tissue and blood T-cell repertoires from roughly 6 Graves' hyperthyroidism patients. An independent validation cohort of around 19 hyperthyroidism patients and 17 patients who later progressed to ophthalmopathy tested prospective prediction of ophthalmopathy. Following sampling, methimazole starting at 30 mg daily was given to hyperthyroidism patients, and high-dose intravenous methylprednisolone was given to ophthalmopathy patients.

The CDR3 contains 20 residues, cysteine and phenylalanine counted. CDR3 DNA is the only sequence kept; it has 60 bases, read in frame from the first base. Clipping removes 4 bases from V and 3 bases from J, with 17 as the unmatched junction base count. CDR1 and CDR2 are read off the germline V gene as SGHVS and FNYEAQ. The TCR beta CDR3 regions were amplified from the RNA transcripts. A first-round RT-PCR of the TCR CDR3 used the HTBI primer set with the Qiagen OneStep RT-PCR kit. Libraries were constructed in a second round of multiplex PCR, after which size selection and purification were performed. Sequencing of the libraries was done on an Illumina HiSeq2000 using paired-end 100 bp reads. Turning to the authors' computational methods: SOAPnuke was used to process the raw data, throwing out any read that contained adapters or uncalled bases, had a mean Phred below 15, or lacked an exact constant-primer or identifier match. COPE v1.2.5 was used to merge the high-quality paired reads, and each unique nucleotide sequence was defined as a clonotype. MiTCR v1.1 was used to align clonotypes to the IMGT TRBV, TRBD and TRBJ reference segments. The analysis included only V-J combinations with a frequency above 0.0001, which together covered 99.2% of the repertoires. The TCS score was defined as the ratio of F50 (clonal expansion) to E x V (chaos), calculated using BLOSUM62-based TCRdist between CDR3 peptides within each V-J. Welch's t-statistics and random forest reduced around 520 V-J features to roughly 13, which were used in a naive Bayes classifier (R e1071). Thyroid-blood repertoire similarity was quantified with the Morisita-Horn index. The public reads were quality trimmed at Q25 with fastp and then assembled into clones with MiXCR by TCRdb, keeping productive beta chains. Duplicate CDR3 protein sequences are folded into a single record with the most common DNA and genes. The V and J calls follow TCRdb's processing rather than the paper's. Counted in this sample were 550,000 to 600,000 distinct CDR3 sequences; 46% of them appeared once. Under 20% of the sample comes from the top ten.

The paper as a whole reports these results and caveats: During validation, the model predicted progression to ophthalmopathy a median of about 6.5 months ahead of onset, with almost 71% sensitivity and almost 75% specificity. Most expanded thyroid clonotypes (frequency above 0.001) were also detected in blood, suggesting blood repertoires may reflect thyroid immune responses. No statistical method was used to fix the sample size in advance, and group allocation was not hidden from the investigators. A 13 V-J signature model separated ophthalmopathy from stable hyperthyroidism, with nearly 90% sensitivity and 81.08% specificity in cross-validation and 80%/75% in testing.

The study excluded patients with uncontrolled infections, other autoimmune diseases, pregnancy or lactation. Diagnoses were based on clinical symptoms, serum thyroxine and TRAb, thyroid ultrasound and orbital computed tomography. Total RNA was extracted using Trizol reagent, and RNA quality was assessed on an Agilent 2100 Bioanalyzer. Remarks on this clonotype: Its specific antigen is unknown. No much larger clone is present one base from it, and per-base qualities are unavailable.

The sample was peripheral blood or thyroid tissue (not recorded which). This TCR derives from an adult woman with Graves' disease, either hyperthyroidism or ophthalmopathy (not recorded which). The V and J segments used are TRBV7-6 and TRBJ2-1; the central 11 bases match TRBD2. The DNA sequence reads TGTGCCAGCAGCTCCCTCTTCAGCGCCGGGACTAGCGGAGACTACAATGAGCAGTTCTTC. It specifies CASSSLFSAGTSGDYNEQFF.